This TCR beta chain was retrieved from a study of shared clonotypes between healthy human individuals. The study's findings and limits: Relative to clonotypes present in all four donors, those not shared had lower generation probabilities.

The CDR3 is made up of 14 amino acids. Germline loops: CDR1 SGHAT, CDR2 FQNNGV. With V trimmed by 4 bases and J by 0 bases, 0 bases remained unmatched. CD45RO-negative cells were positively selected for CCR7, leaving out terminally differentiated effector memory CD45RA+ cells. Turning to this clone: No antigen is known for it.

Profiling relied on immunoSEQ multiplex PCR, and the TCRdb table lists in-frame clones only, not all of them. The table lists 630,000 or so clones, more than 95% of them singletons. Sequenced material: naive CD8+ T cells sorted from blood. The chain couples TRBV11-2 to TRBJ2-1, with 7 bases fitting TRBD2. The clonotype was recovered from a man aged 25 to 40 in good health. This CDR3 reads CASSSGGSYNEQFF. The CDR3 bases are TGTGCCAGCAGCTCGGGGGGCTCCTACAATGAGCAGTTCTTC.